This entry concerns a single T cell receptor (beta chain). Its antigen is unknown. There are 15 residues in the CDR3. Germline assignment: CDR1 SGHTA and CDR2 FQGNSA. The J segment lost 2 bases and the V segment lost 5 bases, leaving 5 bases of the junction unmatched. This sample stems from a study of B cell selection in AIRE deficiency. Study-level findings and limits: AIRE-deficient Tconv and Treg repertoires matched healthy donors in TCRBV, CDR3 length, diversity. Healthy donors alone shared more than 30% of approximately 3,500 Treg sequences; patients alone approximately 9%.

The repertoire was sequenced with immunoSEQ multiplex PCR; TCRdb's copy has only in-frame clones and lacks some. Counted here are some 25,000 clones, roughly 96% occurring once; the ten biggest clones make up approximately 0.22%. The sorted conventional CD4 T cells were gated as CD4+CD127+. Sequencing was carried out using conventional CD4+ T cells sorted from PBMCs. V usage is TRBV7-2 and J usage is TRBJ2-7; TRBD1 agrees at 11 bases. This TCR was sampled from a human donor with AIRE deficiency. CDR3 amino acids: CASSTDRGPPYEQYF. The CDR3 DNA sequence: TGTGCCAGCAGCACGGACAGGGGGCCGCCCTACGAGCAGTACTTC.